The rows below give T cell receptor beta chains drawn from one sample of a study of T cells after yellow fever vaccination. TCRdb passed the 5' RACE reads through MiXCR, listing each CDR3 protein once. This table has around 330,000 distinct CDR3 sequences, roughly 3.5% appearing once. Sequencing was performed on PBMCs, taken on the day of the yellow fever booster vaccination. These receptors were taken from a man between 18 and 35 years old who received the YFV17D yellow fever vaccine. Each CDR3 is given with its conserved first and last residue. D genes are given only for firm matches. Size tells how often a clone was seen (once, few, many) or the class of an expanded clone, and some rows leave it out.

v_call	clone_size	d_call	j_call	cdr3_nt	cdr3_aa
TRBV12-3/TRBV12-4	.	.	TRBJ2-4	TGTGCCAGCAGTTTATCCCCCTTAGGCATTCAGTACTTC	CASSLSPLGIQYF
TRBV7-2	many	TRBD1	TRBJ2-1	TGTGCCAGCAGTTACGGACAGGGGGCATACAATGAGCAGTTCTTC	CASSYGQGAYNEQFF
TRBV4-1	.	.	TRBJ2-2	TGCGCCATCGGCAATAAGGGCGGGGAGCTGTTTTTT	CAIGNKGGELFF
TRBV5-5	.	.	TRBJ1-3	TGTGCCAGCAGCTTAGTTCGGAACACCATATATTTT	CASSLVRNTIYF
TRBV4-3	.	.	TRBJ2-1	TGCGCCAGCAGGGTAGAGAGCTCCTACAATGAGCAGTTCTTC	CASRVESSYNEQFF
TRBV6-2/TRBV6-3	few	.	TRBJ1-4	TGTGCCAGCAGCGACTACCGGGGGAACAATGAAAAACTGTTTTTT	CASSDYRGNNEKLFF
TRBV14	few	.	TRBJ1-6	TGTGCCAGCAGCCAAGATGGTCAGAGTGGTTCACCCCTCCACTTT	CASSQDGQSGSPLHF
TRBV7-6	.	.	TRBJ1-1	TGTGCCAGCAGCTTTTTTGGGAACACTGAAGCTTTCTTT	CASSFFGNTEAFF
TRBV10-3	few	.	TRBJ1-1	TGTGCCATCAGTGAGTCGGGGGGCCGGTTTGATGCTTTCTTT	CAISESGGRFDAFF
TRBV2	many	.	TRBJ1-6	TGTGCCAGCACCCCGGCGCGAGCCTATAATTCACCCCTCCACTTT	CASTPARAYNSPLHF
TRBV5-1	few	.	TRBJ2-5	TGCGCCAGCAGCTTTGCACAGAGCCACGGAGAGACCCAGTACTTC	CASSFAQSHGETQYF
TRBV5-1	few	.	TRBJ1-3	TGCGCCAGCAGATTGGCCAGGGTAGCACCTGGAAACACCATATATTTT	CASRLARVAPGNTIYF
TRBV7-9	.	.	TRBJ1-2	TGTGCCAGCAGCTTAGGGGCAGGCGCCTTGGATGGCTACACCTTC	CASSLGAGALDGYTF
TRBV7-9	.	.	TRBJ2-1	TGTGCCAGCAGCTCGCCCGCTACACGATCCCATGAGCAGTTCTTC	CASSSPATRSHEQFF
TRBV7-2	many	TRBD1	TRBJ1-2	TGTGCCAGCAGCTTAGGTGGGGACAGGGGGTCCGGCTACACCTTC	CASSLGGDRGSGYTF
TRBV7-2	few	.	TRBJ2-2	TGTGCCAGCAGCCTCTTCCGGGGAAGGGAAGGCGGGGAGCTGTTTTTT	CASSLFRGREGGELFF
TRBV7-2	many	.	TRBJ2-6	TGTGCCAGCAGCTTCGGTGGGGCCAACGTCCTGACTTTC	CASSFGGANVLTF
TRBV5-1	few	.	TRBJ2-3	TGTGCCAGCAGCTCGGCAGCCAATTCAGATACGCAGTATTTT	CASSSAANSDTQYF
TRBV6-2/TRBV6-3	few	TRBD2	TRBJ2-5	TGTGCCAGCAGCCCAATTACGGGGCGGGGGGGCTCGGAGACCCAGTACTTC	CASSPITGRGGSETQYF
TRBV7-3	few	.	TRBJ1-1	TGTGCCAGCAGGCGACGGGGGGGGAGGACTGAAGCTTTCTTT	CASRRRGGRTEAFF
TRBV12-3/TRBV12-4	.	.	TRBJ2-2	TGTGCCAGCAGTTTTTACGGGAGCCCAGCCACCGGGGAGCTGTTTTTT	CASSFYGSPATGELFF
TRBV5-5	.	.	TRBJ1-1	TGTGCCAGCAGCTTGACACCACGTTTAGAGAGGATGAACACTGAAGCTTTCTTT	CASSLTPRLERMNTEAFF
TRBV6-1	few	.	TRBJ2-6	TGTGCCAGCAAGGCAGGGGTCGGCTCTGGGGCCAACGTCCTGACTTTC	CASKAGVGSGANVLTF
TRBV5-5	many	.	TRBJ2-3	TGTGCCAGCAGCTTGGGTCCCTACACAGATACGCAGTATTTT	CASSLGPYTDTQYF
TRBV20-1	few	TRBD2	TRBJ2-5	TGCAGTGCTAGAGGGGGGGGACTCCAAGACTTC	CSARGGGLQDF
TRBV2	many	TRBD1	TRBJ2-1	TGTGCCAGCAGGAAGGGACAGGGCTCCTACAATGAGCAGTTCTTC	CASRKGQGSYNEQFF
TRBV6-5	.	.	TRBJ1-1	TGTGCCAGCAGCCAAAGACCCACTGAAGCTTTCTTT	CASSQRPTEAFF
TRBV28	.	TRBD1	TRBJ2-1	TGTGCCAGCACCTATAGGACAGGAAAATACAATGAGCAGTTCTTC	CASTYRTGKYNEQFF
TRBV5-1	few	.	TRBJ1-6	TGCGCCGATGCCCAGCCGGGACGCTGGGGTTCACCCCTCCACTTT	CADAQPGRWGSPLHF
TRBV7-8	many	.	TRBJ1-1	TGTGCCAGCAGCTTTCGACAGCTCCTGAACACTGAAGCTTTCTTT	CASSFRQLLNTEAFF
TRBV12-3/TRBV12-4	few	.	TRBJ2-5	TGTGCCAGCAGTTTCATGGGGAGCGGGGAGACCCAGTACTTC	CASSFMGSGETQYF
TRBV4-1	few	TRBD1	TRBJ1-4	TGCGCCAGCAGCCAAGTTTTTCCGGGACAGGGGGATGAAAAACTGTTTTTT	CASSQVFPGQGDEKLFF
TRBV7-2	many	.	TRBJ2-3	TGTGCCAGCAGCTTAGACGTCCATACGCAGTATTTT	CASSLDVHTQYF
TRBV7-6	many	TRBD2	TRBJ2-1	TGTGCCAGCAGCTTAGGGGGACTAGCGGGGGACAATGAGCAGTTCTTC	CASSLGGLAGDNEQFF
TRBV12-3/TRBV12-4	.	.	TRBJ1-2	TGTGCCAGCAGTCAATTTCCAGGGAGGCATGGCTACACCTTC	CASSQFPGRHGYTF
TRBV7-2	few	TRBD1	TRBJ2-5	TGTGCCAGCAGCCCTCTTTACCACACAGGGGGCGGAGAGACCCAGTACTTC	CASSPLYHTGGGETQYF
TRBV15	many	.	TRBJ2-2	TGTGCCACCAGCAGAGAGGGGACGGAGCTGTTTTTT	CATSREGTELFF
TRBV19	few	TRBD2	TRBJ2-2	TGTGCCAGTAGTATCCTCGGGACTAGCAGCGGGGAGCTGTTTTTT	CASSILGTSSGELFF
TRBV2	.	.	TRBJ2-2	TGTGCCAGCAGTGACGCATTGTCGGTGAACACCGGGGAGCTGTTTTTT	CASSDALSVNTGELFF
TRBV20-1	many	.	TRBJ2-1	TGCAGTGCCCAGGCCAGAGGATTCAATGAGCAGTTCTTC	CSAQARGFNEQFF
TRBV11-2	many	.	TRBJ2-2	TGTGCCAGCACCAACCGACAGGAGACCACCGGGGAGCTGTTTTTT	CASTNRQETTGELFF
TRBV4-3	many	.	TRBJ2-3	TGCGCCAGCAGCCACCAGGGGAGTCCCTACACAGATACGCAGTATTTT	CASSHQGSPYTDTQYF
TRBV12-3/TRBV12-4	few	TRBD1	TRBJ2-7	TGTGCCAGCAGCCTAGGACAGGAATACGAGCAGTACTTC	CASSLGQEYEQYF
TRBV30	many	TRBD1	TRBJ2-3	TGTGCCTGGAGTCACGGGACAGCTAACACAGATACGCAGTATTTT	CAWSHGTANTDTQYF
TRBV5-4	.	TRBD1	TRBJ1-1	TGTGCCAGCAGCTTGGGGGGGGACAGCACTGAAGCTTTCTTT	CASSLGGDSTEAFF
TRBV5-1	many	.	TRBJ1-1	TGCGCCAGCAGCTTGGAGGGACATACTGAAGCTTTCTTT	CASSLEGHTEAFF
TRBV6-5	few	TRBD2	TRBJ2-1	TGTGCCAGCACCCCAGGCCTAGCGGCTGACGACAATGAGCAGTTCTTC	CASTPGLAADDNEQFF
TRBV15	many	.	TRBJ1-4	TGTGCCACCAGCAGAGCCGGTTTAGGAGAAAAACTGTTTTTT	CATSRAGLGEKLFF
TRBV12-3/TRBV12-4	.	.	TRBJ2-3	TGTGCCAGCAGGCCGAGCTGGACGGCTAGCACAGATACGCAGTATTTT	CASRPSWTASTDTQYF
TRBV11-1	.	.	TRBJ1-1	TGTGCCAGCAGCGATAGGGAGGGCAACACTGAAGCTTTCTTT	CASSDREGNTEAFF
TRBV10-3	few	.	TRBJ1-5	TGTGCCATCAGGACAGCAAGCAATCAGCCCCAGCATTTT	CAIRTASNQPQHF
TRBV7-9	few	TRBD2	TRBJ2-5	TGTGCCAGCAGGCGGGGGGGGTACCAAGAGACCCAGTACTTC	CASRRGGYQETQYF
TRBV4-2	few	.	TRBJ1-3	TGTGCCAGCAGCCCCAGTCAATCAGGGCTAGCGGGAAACACCATATATTTT	CASSPSQSGLAGNTIYF
TRBV18	many	.	TRBJ2-3	TGTGCCAGCTCACCAGGTCGGCGGGGGCTCCTCCCAGATACGCAGTATTTT	CASSPGRRGLLPDTQYF
TRBV3-2	many	.	TRBJ2-7	TGTGCCAGCAGCCAACCCCAGGGGCGAACCTACGAGCAGTACTTC	CASSQPQGRTYEQYF
TRBV7-9	many	.	TRBJ2-2	TGTGCCAGCAGCCTGAACCCCGGGGAGCTGTTTTTT	CASSLNPGELFF
TRBV18	many	.	TRBJ2-5	TGTGCCAGCTCACCATCCCTGGCTAGCACGGAGACCCAGTACTTC	CASSPSLASTETQYF
TRBV7-6	many	TRBD2	TRBJ2-2	TGTGCCAGCAGCTCCAATCCCGGGACTAGCGCCCCCGGGGAGCTGTTTTTT	CASSSNPGTSAPGELFF
TRBV5-4	few	TRBD1	TRBJ1-1	TGTGCCAGCAGCCTGATCGGAGGGGGCGACCCTGAAGCTTTCTTT	CASSLIGGGDPEAFF